The present T cell receptor beta chain was sequenced within a study of cytotoxic CD8 clonotypes in ibrutinib-treated CLL. Study-level background: After treatment lasting a median 12 months, range 6 to 36, response samples were collected. Mean productive templates were about 260,000; mean productive rearrangements were 94,082.

Trimming left V 0 bases short and J 7 bases short, with 11 bases between. The CDR3 totals 14 residues. CDR1 is SGHRS, CDR2 YFSETQ, per germline. Depth targeted 1 in 200,000 to 1 in 1 million T cells, averaging approximately 10x coverage per clonotype. Using immunoSEQ multiplex PCR, the repertoire was profiled, and TCRdb retains in-frame clones only, with some absent. The sample shows roughly 28,000 clones, 55% to 65% of them seen only once. Findings and caveats of the study: Baseline clonality, above age-matched healthy donor levels, tracked circulating CD8+ T-cell counts.

About this clone itself: Its antigen is still unknown.

The source material was PBMCs, sampled before ibrutinib treatment. The chain links TRBV5-1 to TRBJ2-1; maybe TRBD2 (5 bases). This sequence was found in a human donor with chronic lymphocytic leukemia. CDR3 region: CASSLDLARNEQFF. For the CDR3, the DNA is TGCGCCAGCAGCTTGGACCTAGCTAGAAATGAGCAGTTCTTC.